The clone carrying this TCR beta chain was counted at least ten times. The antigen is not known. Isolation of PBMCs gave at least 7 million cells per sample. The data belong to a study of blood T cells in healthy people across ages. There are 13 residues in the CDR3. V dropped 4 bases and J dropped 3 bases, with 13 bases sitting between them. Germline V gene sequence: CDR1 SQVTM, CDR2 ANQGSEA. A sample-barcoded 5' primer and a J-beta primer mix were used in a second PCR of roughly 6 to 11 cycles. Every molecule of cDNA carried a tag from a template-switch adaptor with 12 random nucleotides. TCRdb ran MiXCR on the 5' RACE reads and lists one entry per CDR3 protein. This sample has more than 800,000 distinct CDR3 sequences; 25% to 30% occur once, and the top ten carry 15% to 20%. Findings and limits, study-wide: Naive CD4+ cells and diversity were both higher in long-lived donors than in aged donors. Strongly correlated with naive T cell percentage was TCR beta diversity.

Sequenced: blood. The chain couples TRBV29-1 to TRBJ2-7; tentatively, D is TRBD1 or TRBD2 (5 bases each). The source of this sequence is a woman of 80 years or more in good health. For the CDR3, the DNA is TGCAGCGTTGGTGAGGGGTTTGTCTACGAGCAGTACTTC. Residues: CSVGEGFVYEQYF.